The 32 T cell receptor beta chains below all came from one sample that was sequenced in a study of human T cells and chemical hapten exposure (dated by TCRdb to 2020 to 2023). The receptor library was made with RACE. Sequenced using a NextSeq 500. TCRdb redid the processing of the public reads, applying fastp at Q25 and MiXCR, and retained in-frame beta chains. Each entry is one CDR3 protein sequence, shown with its most common DNA and genes. This sample holds some 250,000 distinct CDR3 sequences; roughly 7.4% were observed only once. Roughly 1.2% of the sample is held by the ten biggest clonotypes. The meaning of the sample's time point label: pre-sensitization, week 0. The sample's treatment or condition, from its label and the paper: therapeutic diphenylcyclopropenone sensitization with weekly scalp DPC. Here the sequenced sample was whole blood, taken in connection with sensitization to the hapten diphenylcyclopropenone (DPC). The receptors were gathered from a man in his late teens or twenties with alopecia areata. Some clones in this sample may be carry-over from other donors' samples.

This clonotype was seen a few times. The chain couples TRBV6-5 to TRBJ2-1; D unclear. V was shortened by 5 bases and J by 0 bases, with 11 bases between the two germline ends. Germline CDR1 reads MNHEY; CDR2 reads SVGAGI. The CDR3 totals 15 residues. The CDR3: CASSATRSSYNEQFF. The CDR3 bases are TGTGCCAGCAGTGCCACCCGGAGCTCCTACAATGAGCAGTTCTTC.

This clonotype occurred a few times. This chain joins TRBV21-1 and TRBJ2-7. TRBV21-1 is labeled a pseudogene. This CDR3 comprises 16 residues. CDR3 region: CASSKALYETSYEQYF. CDR3 bases: TGTGCCAGCAGCAAAGCGCTTTATGAGACCTCCTACGAGCAGTACTTC.

V usage is TRBV11-2 and J usage is TRBJ2-3; D gene unclear. V was shortened by 5 bases and J by 6 bases, with 18 bases between the two germline ends. The length of the CDR3 is 15 residues. Germline CDR1 is SGHAT and CDR2 is FQNNGV. CDR3 residues: CASSTLSRLPDTQYF. CDR3 sequence (DNA): TGTGCCAGCAGCACCCTAAGTCGGCTACCCGATACGCAGTATTTT.

This clonotype appeared many times. The chain is built from TRBV10-2 and TRBJ1-5; possibly TRBD1 for D (6 bases). Trimming stripped 1 base from V and 6 bases from J, with 10 bases between. This CDR3 region has 14 residues. Germline CDR1 is WSHSY and CDR2 is SAAADI. The CDR3 nucleotides read TGCGCCAGCAGTGAGTTGGGGGCAAGTCAGCCCCAGCATTTT. It yields the protein CASSELGASQPQHF.

This clonotype was counted only a few times. The rearrangement uses TRBV28 and TRBJ1-4; no firm D call. The ends were cut back, 5 bases at V and 4 bases at J, with 11 bases in the middle. Germline-derived CDR1 and CDR2 are MDHEN and SYDVKM. The CDR3 has 14 residues. CDR3 in DNA: TGTGCCAGCAGTAGGTACTGGGATAATGAAAAACTGTTTTTT. Translation gives CASSRYWDNEKLFF.

This clonotype appeared many times. The V and J genes are TRBV29-1 and TRBJ1-1; possible D gene TRBD1, 5 bases. CDR3 length: 13 residues. Germline loops: CDR1 SQVTM, CDR2 ANQGSEA. V lost 4 bases and J 5 bases, leaving 14 bases between the germline ends. The CDR3 sequence: CSVVSGTGTEAFF. In DNA, the CDR3 is TGCAGCGTTGTTTCCGGGACGGGGACTGAAGCTTTCTTT.

This clonotype turned up a few times. The V gene is TRBV6-6, the J gene TRBJ2-7, with D perhaps TRBD2 (5 bases). The ends were cut back, 4 bases at V and 6 bases at J, with 10 bases in the middle. The CDR3 length is 12 residues. Germline V gives CDR1 MNHNY, CDR2 SVGAGI (reference sequence). CDR3 coding DNA: TGTGCCAGCAGTTTACCCCGGGGCGAGCAGTACTTC. Protein: CASSLPRGEQYF.

The chain joins TRBV20-1 to TRBJ2-1; 9 nucleotides align to TRBD1. CDR1 DFQATT and CDR2 SNEGSKA come from the germline V gene (reference sequence). Losses at the gene ends were 3 bases for V and 7 bases for J; bases not matched to a gene: 7. The CDR3 spans 14 residues. The CDR3: CSARMDRGLNEQFF. The CDR3 nucleotides are TGCAGTGCTAGGATGGACAGGGGCTTGAATGAGCAGTTCTTC.

The genes are TRBV6-2 or TRBV6-3 and TRBJ1-2; no definite D call. Germline V gene sequence: CDR1 MNHEY, CDR2 SVGEGT. This CDR3 is 14 amino acids long. The germline V and J ends were trimmed by 6 bases and 6 bases, with 17 bases remaining between them. DNA of the CDR3: TGTGCCAGCAGATCCCTACGAACTTGGAATGGCTACACCTTC. This codes for CASRSLRTWNGYTF.

In its sample, this clonotype was seen a few times. This chain links TRBV2 with TRBJ2-1, with D possibly being TRBD2 (5 bases). CDR3 size: 15 residues. Between the trimmed V and J ends, which lost 7 bases and 5 bases, there was a span of 18 bases. Germline CDR1 SNHLY, CDR2 FYNNEI. This CDR3 reads CASIPRAARDNEQFF. The CDR3 DNA follows: TGTGCCAGCATCCCCCGCGCCGCGCGGGACAATGAGCAGTTCTTC.

The gene calls are TRBV5-4 and TRBJ2-5, with 9 bases lining up with TRBD2. There are 14 residues in the CDR3. The germline V gene has CDR1 SGHNT and CDR2 YYREEE (reference sequence). Trimming at V came to 4 bases and at J to 2 bases, leaving 3 bases not matched to a gene. CDR3 amino acids: CASSPGLAQETQYF. CDR3 nucleotide sequence: TGTGCCAGCAGCCCGGGACTAGCACAAGAGACCCAGTACTTC.

The V call is TRBV10-1, the J call TRBJ1-1; D ambiguous. Germline CDR1 is WNHNN and CDR2 is SYGVQD (reference sequence). CDR3 length: 13 amino acids. The germline V and J ends were trimmed by 4 bases and 1 base, with 7 bases remaining between them. For the CDR3, the DNA is TGCGCCAGCAGTGTGTTCACGAACACTGAAGCTTTCTTT. Its translation is CASSVFTNTEAFF.

This chain connects TRBV7-2 to TRBJ2-7; 7 nucleotides align to TRBD1. Germline V gene sequence: CDR1 SGHTA, CDR2 FQGNSA. V trimming: 5 bases; J trimming: 4 bases; junction bases outside the gene matches: 8. The CDR3 is 14 amino acids. As DNA, the CDR3 is TGTGCCAGCAGCCCCGACAGGGTGCGGTACGAGCAGTACTTC. Protein sequence: CASSPDRVRYEQYF.

The chain is built from TRBV4-1 and TRBJ1-1, with D hard to call. V lost 0 bases and J lost 7, with 15 bases in between. The germline V gene encodes CDR1 MGHRA and CDR2 YSYEKL. This CDR3 has 15 amino acids. The CDR3 bases are TGCGCCAGCAGCCAAGATCAGTCCGGACCCTTTGAAGCTTTCTTT. It specifies CASSQDQSGPFEAFF.

The chain uses TRBV14 and TRBJ1-6; D not certain. This CDR3 has 13 amino acids. Germline V gives CDR1 SGHDN, CDR2 FVKESK. Trimming took off 6 bases at V and 5 bases at J, with 8 bases between the two ends. The CDR3 coding sequence is TGTGCCAGCAGTCACAGTAATAATTCACCCCTCCACTTT. Protein: CASSHSNNSPLHF.

This clonotype has a handful of counts. This chain uses TRBV18 with TRBJ1-1, with 7 bases identical to TRBD1. The CDR3 is 12 amino acids. From germline, CDR1 is KGHSH and CDR2 LQKENI. The trim removed 3 bases at V and 10 bases at J, leaving 5 bases unmatched. CDR3 DNA sequence: TGTGCCAGCTCACCTCAACAGGGGCGAGCTTTCTTT. As protein: CASSPQQGRAFF.

This clonotype occurred many times. The V call is TRBV29-1, the J call TRBJ1-2; D remains ambiguous. V was shortened by 6 bases and J by 5 bases, with 16 bases between the two germline ends. CDR3 length: 13 residues. CDR1 is SQVTM, CDR2 ANQGSEA, per germline. The CDR3 is CSVARSMTYGYTF. CDR3 coding DNA: TGCAGCGTGGCCAGAAGTATGACGTATGGCTACACCTTC.

This clonotype was recorded a few times. The chain's CDR3 is CASSQDRVLGQGIATNEKLFF. DNA for the CDR3: TGCGCCAGCAGCCAAGATCGCGTTCTGGGGCAGGGGATTGCAACTAATGAAAAACTGTTTTTT. The genes are TRBV4-3 and TRBJ1-4, with D possibly matching TRBD1 (6 bases). V dropped 0 bases and J dropped 0 bases, with 23 bases sitting between them. The CDR3 is 21 amino acids. Germline V gene lookup returns CDR1 LGHNA and CDR2 YSLEER.

The rearrangement links TRBV25-1 to TRBJ1-3; D may be TRBD1 (6 bases). The CDR3 extends over 16 amino acids. V was shortened by 4 bases and J by 0 bases, with 13 bases between the two germline ends. The germline gives CDR1 MGHDK, CDR2 SYGVNS. CDR3 DNA: TGTGCCAGCAGTGTAACGGACAGTTTCTCTGGAAACACCATATATTTT. As protein: CASSVTDSFSGNTIYF.

This clonotype has at least ten counts. CDR3 residues: CASGISIGGADTQYF. Here the CDR3 DNA reads TGCGCCAGCGGAATATCTATCGGGGGAGCTGATACGCAGTATTTT. The chain joins TRBV10-2 to TRBJ2-3; D is possibly TRBD2 (6 bases). This CDR3 is 15 amino acids long. CDR1 and CDR2 (germline): WSHSY, SAAADI. V was pared by 8 bases and J by 6 bases, with 21 bases between.

The chain couples TRBV20-1 to TRBJ2-7; D ambiguous. There are 13 residues in the CDR3. Trimming took 3 bases from V and 9 from J, leaving 18 bases between them. Germline values: CDR1 DFQATT, CDR2 SNEGSKA (reference sequence). CDR3 coding DNA: TGCAGTGCTAGTATTTGGCACTTCGGGCCGCAGTACTTC. It codes for CSASIWHFGPQYF.

V and J are TRBV20-1 and TRBJ1-1, with 7 nucleotides matching TRBD1. The CDR3 has 13 amino acids. Germline CDR1 reads DFQATT; CDR2 reads SNEGSKA (reference sequence). V dropped 0 bases and J dropped 8; count of bases not matched to a gene: 6. The DNA of the CDR3 is TGCAGTGCTAGAGATAGTGAGGGGGCCGAAGCTTTCTTT. It yields the protein CSARDSEGAEAFF.

The V call is TRBV6-4, the J call TRBJ1-2; 9 bases are shared with TRBD1. Germline CDR1 is MRHNA and CDR2 is SNTAGT. The junction had 7 bases not matched to a gene; V was cut back by 6 bases and J by 2 bases. The CDR3 is made up of 15 amino acids. The CDR3 region has the DNA TGTGCCAGCAGCCCTACCGGGACAGGGAACTATGGCTACACCTTC. Translated: CASSPTGTGNYGYTF.

This clonotype came up a few times. The V and J genes are TRBV6-5 and TRBJ1-1; no definite D call. Trimming cost V 2 bases and J 3 bases, with 10 bases left between them. CDR1 and CDR2 (germline): MNHEY, SVGAGI. This CDR3 region has 14 residues. Written as DNA, the CDR3 is TGTGCCAGCAGTTACGGAGAAACTTACACTGAAGCTTTCTTT. It codes for CASSYGETYTEAFF.

This clonotype was counted ten times or more. The V gene is TRBV4-3, the J gene TRBJ1-3; no clear D. Per germline, CDR1 LGHNA and CDR2 YSLEER. CDR3 size: 16 residues. V dropped 0 bases and J dropped 0 bases, with 9 bases sitting between them. CDR3 sequence (DNA): TGCGCCAGCAGCCAAGATCAGGCAGGCTCTGGAAACACCATATATTTT. This codes for CASSQDQAGSGNTIYF.

The genes are TRBV18 and TRBJ1-6; D ambiguous. The germline V gene has CDR1 KGHSH and CDR2 LQKENI. The V end lost 3 bases, the J end lost 7 bases, and 13 bases lay between the germline ends. CDR3 length equals 15 residues. The CDR3 is CASSPLQGFNSPLHF. CDR3 sequence (DNA): TGTGCCAGCTCACCTTTACAAGGGTTCAATTCACCCCTCCACTTT.

The sample holds a few counts of this clonotype. The chain is built from TRBV7-2 and TRBJ2-5, with D unresolved. Trimming took 4 bases from V and 3 from J, leaving 12 bases between them. The germline CDR1 and CDR2 sequences are SGHTA and FQGNSA. The CDR3 loop spans 14 amino acids. CDR3 nucleotides: TGTGCCAGCAGCTCACCAATCTGGGAAGAGACCCAGTACTTC. It yields the protein CASSSPIWEETQYF.

This clonotype was recorded many times. This chain joins TRBV4-3 and TRBJ1-1; D not certain. Germline-derived CDR1 and CDR2 are LGHNA and YSLEER. With 6 bases removed from V and 1 base from J, the gap between germline ends came to 9 bases. This CDR3 region has 13 residues. The CDR3 loop is CASRFGPNTEAFF. Written as DNA, the CDR3 is TGCGCCAGCAGGTTTGGACCGAACACTGAAGCTTTCTTT.

This chain links TRBV12-3 or TRBV12-4 with TRBJ1-2, with 7 bases that match TRBD1. The CDR3 extends over 15 amino acids. Trimming took 6 bases from V and 4 from J; bases not matched to a gene: 11. CDR3 nucleotide sequence: TGTGCCAGCAGCCGAACGACAGGGCGCATCTATGGCTACACCTTC. This gives the protein CASSRTTGRIYGYTF.

The chain links TRBV6-5 to TRBJ2-2, with D maybe TRBD2 (5 bases). The CDR3 is made up of 15 amino acids. V lost 0 bases to trimming and J lost 4 bases, with 9 bases between them. In germline, CDR1 is MNHEY, CDR2 SVGAGI. In DNA, the CDR3 is TGTGCCAGCAGTTACTCGATCCGGGGCACCGGGGAGCTGTTTTTT. Translation: CASSYSIRGTGELFF.

V and J are TRBV7-2 and TRBJ2-2; 7 bases map to TRBD1. Losses at the gene ends were 0 bases for V and 6 bases for J; bases not matched to a gene: 4. Germline CDR1 is SGHTA and CDR2 is FQGNSA. The CDR3 covers 15 residues. In nucleotides, the CDR3 is TGTGCCAGCAGCTTAGCGTTTCAGGGGGCCGGGGAGCTGTTTTTT. Its translation is CASSLAFQGAGELFF.

The chain uses TRBV6-5 and TRBJ2-4, with D tentatively TRBD1 (6 bases). V was cut by 1 base and J by 1 base, with 8 bases left in between. Germline V lookup: CDR1 MNHEY, CDR2 SVGAGI. The length of the CDR3 is 15 residues. The CDR3 loop is CASSYFQGAKNIQYF. The CDR3 DNA reads as TGTGCCAGCAGTTACTTCCAGGGGGCCAAAAACATTCAGTACTTC.